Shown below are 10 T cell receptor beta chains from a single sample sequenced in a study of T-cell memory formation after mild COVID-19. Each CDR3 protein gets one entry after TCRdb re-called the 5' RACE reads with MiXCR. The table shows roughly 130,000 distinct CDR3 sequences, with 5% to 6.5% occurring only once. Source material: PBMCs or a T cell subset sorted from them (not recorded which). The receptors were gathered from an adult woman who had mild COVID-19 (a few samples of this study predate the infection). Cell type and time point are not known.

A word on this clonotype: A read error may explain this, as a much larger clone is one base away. The CDR3 protein is CASTSTDTQYF. The CDR3, as DNA: TGTGCCAGCACCTCCACAGATACGCAGTATTTT. The gene calls are TRBV7-9 and TRBJ2-3; D gene unclear. Germline V gives CDR1 SEHNR, CDR2 FQNEAQ (reference sequence). CDR3 length equals 11 residues. Trimming cost V 7 bases and J 2 bases, with 4 bases left between them.

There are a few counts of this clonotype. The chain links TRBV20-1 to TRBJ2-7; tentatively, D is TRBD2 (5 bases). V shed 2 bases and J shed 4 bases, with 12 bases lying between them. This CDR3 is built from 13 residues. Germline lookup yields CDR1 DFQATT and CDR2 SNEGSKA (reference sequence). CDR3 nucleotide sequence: TGCAGTGCTAGATCTCTAGCAAGGTACGAGCAGTACTTC. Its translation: CSARSLARYEQYF.

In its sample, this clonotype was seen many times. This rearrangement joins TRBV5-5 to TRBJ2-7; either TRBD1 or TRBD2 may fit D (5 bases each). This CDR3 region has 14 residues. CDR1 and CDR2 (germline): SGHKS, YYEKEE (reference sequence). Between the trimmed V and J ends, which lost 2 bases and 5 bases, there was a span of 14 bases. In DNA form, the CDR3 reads TGTGCCAGCAGCTTCGGGACGCTCAGCCACGAGCAGTACTTC. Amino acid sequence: CASSFGTLSHEQYF.

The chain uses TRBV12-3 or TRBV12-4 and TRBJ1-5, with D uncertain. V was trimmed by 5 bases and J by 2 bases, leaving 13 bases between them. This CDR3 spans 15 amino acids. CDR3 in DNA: TGTGCCAGCAGTCTCGGATCCAGAGGCAATCAGCCCCAGCATTTT. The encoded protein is CASSLGSRGNQPQHF.

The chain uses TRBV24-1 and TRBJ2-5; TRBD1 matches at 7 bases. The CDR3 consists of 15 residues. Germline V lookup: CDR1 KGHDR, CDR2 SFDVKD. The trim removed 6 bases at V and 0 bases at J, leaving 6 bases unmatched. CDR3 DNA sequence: TGTGCCACCAGTTCGGGGACAGCTAACCAAGAGACCCAGTACTTC. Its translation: CATSSGTANQETQYF.

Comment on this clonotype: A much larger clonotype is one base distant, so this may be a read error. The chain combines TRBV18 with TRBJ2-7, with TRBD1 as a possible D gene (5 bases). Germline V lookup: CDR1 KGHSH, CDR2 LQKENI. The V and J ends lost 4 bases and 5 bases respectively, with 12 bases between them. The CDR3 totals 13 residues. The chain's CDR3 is CASSQPGWNEQYF. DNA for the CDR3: TGTGCCAGCTCACAACCAGGGTGGAACGAGCAGTACTTC.

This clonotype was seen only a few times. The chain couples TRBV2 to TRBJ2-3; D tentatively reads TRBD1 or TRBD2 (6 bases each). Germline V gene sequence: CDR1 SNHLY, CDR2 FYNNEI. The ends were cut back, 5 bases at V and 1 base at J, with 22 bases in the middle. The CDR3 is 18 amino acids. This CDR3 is CASSLTVRGRTRTDTQYF. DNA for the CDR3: TGTGCCAGCAGTTTGACGGTGAGGGGGAGGACGCGCACAGATACGCAGTATTTT.

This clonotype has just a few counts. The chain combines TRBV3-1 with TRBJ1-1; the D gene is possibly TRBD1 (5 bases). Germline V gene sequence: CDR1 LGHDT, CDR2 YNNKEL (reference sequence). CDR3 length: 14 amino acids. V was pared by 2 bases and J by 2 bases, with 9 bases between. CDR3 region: CASSQSGANTEAFF. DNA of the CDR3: TGTGCCAGCAGCCAATCTGGGGCTAACACTGAAGCTTTCTTT.

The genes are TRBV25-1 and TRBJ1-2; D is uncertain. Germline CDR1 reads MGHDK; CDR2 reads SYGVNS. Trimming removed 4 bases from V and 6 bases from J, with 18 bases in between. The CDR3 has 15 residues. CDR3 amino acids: CASSAKTGPWNGYTF. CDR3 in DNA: TGTGCCAGCAGTGCCAAAACCGGGCCTTGGAATGGCTACACCTTC.

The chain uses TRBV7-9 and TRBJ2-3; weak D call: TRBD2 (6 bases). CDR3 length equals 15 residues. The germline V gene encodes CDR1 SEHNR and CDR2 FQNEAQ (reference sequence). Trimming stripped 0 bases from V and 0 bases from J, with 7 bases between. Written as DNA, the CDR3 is TGTGCCAGCAGCTTAGCGGAGGGGAGCACAGATACGCAGTATTTT. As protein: CASSLAEGSTDTQYF.